The next 25 T cell receptor beta chains were all read from a single sample in a study of blood T cell repertoires in COVID-19. TCRdb's table, derived via immunoSEQ multiplex PCR, lists solely in-frame clones and lacks some. The table has around 100,000 clones, 75% to 95% seen once. The sample consisted of peripheral blood. These receptors came from a human donor in a cohort sampled during active COVID-19.

The rearrangement joins TRBV28 to TRBJ2-7; possibly TRBD2 for D (6 bases). Germline V lookup: CDR1 MDHEN, CDR2 SYDVKM. Deletions cut 7 bases from V and 7 bases from J, with 17 bases between. The CDR3 is 13 residues long. In DNA form, the CDR3 reads TGTGCCAGCACCTTGGGGGGACCCGGGGAGCAGTACTTC. Protein: CASTLGGPGEQYF.

V is TRBV4-2 and J is TRBJ2-4, with D perhaps matching TRBD2 (6 bases). CDR3 length: 16 amino acids. The V end lost 0 bases, the J end lost 6 bases, and 15 bases lay between the germline ends. The germline CDR1 and CDR2 sequences are LGHNA and YNFKEQ. In DNA, the CDR3 is TGTGCCAGCAGCCAAGACTTGACTAGATTTGTAAACATTCAGTACTTC. Translated, it gives CASSQDLTRFVNIQYF.

V gene TRBV30 combines with J gene TRBJ1-1; D is uncertain. The germline V gene encodes CDR1 GTSNPN and CDR2 SVGIG (reference sequence). V was pared by 7 bases and J by 2 bases, with 17 bases between. The CDR3 extends over 14 amino acids. Here the CDR3 DNA reads TGTGCCTATTTCCGGGAATTGATAAACACTGAAGCTTTCTTT. Translating gives CAYFRELINTEAFF.

Only one count was recorded for this clone. For the CDR3, the DNA is TGTGCCAGCAGCGAACAGGCTGCTAATTCACCCCTCCACTTT. The encoded protein is CASSEQAANSPLHF. J is TRBJ1-6 and V is TRBV7-3; tentatively, D is TRBD1 (5 bases). CDR3 length equals 14 residues. Trimming removed 5 bases at V and 6 bases at J, with 11 bases between. Germline CDR1 and CDR2: SGHTA and FQGTGA.

This rearrangement joins TRBV5-4 to TRBJ2-5, with TRBD2 matching 8 bases. This CDR3 comprises 14 residues. The trim removed 1 base at V and 7 bases at J, leaving 6 bases unmatched. The V gene's germline CDR1 is SGHNT and CDR2 YYREEE (reference sequence). CDR3 coding DNA: TGTGCCAGCAGCTTGTTGGCGGGGGGCGGGACCCAGTACTTC. Translation: CASSLLAGGGTQYF.

This chain links TRBV21-1 with TRBJ1-6; TRBD1, the table's D call, was not compared with the DNA. TRBV21-1 is flagged as a pseudogene. The CDR3 extends over 21 amino acids. CDR3 loop: CASSKSRSDTNNLSYNSPLHF. The CDR3 DNA reads TGTGCCAGCAGCAAGAGTAGAAGTGACACCAATAACCTCTCCTATAATTCACCCCTCCACTTT.

The V gene is TRBV3-1 (or the pseudogene TRBV3-2), the J gene TRBJ1-2; 8 bases line up with TRBD1. This CDR3 is 16 amino acids long. J lost 8 bases, V lost 0 bases, and 11 bases had no gene match. Germline CDR1 is LGHDT and CDR2 is YNNKEL (reference sequence). This chain's CDR3 is CASSQDGSQGASGYTF. CDR3 DNA: TGTGCCAGCAGCCAAGATGGTTCCCAGGGGGCTTCGGGCTACACCTTC.

The chain uses TRBV4-1 and TRBJ2-5; D remains unclear. Germline V gene sequence: CDR1 MGHRA, CDR2 YSYEKL. Trimming removed 4 bases at V and 3 bases at J, with 12 bases between. The length of the CDR3 is 14 residues. The CDR3: CASSLTRHKETQYF. The DNA of the CDR3 is TGCGCCAGCAGCCTGACCCGACATAAAGAGACCCAGTACTTC.

The J gene is TRBJ2-3, the V gene TRBV9, with a weak D call TRBD2 (6 bases). The germline gives CDR1 SGDLS, CDR2 YYNGEE. V was pared by 1 base and J by 2 bases, with 14 bases between. The CDR3 covers 16 residues. The CDR3 here is CASSVFGWGDTDTQYF. The CDR3 DNA follows: TGTGCCAGCAGCGTATTTGGCTGGGGGGACACAGATACGCAGTATTTT.

This chain joins TRBV27 and TRBJ1-5, with a possible D match to TRBD1 (5 bases). V was cut by 4 bases and J by 3 bases, with 7 bases left in between. There are 13 residues in the CDR3. Germline V gene lookup returns CDR1 MNHEY and CDR2 SMNVEV (reference sequence). CDR3 residues: CASSYRYNQPQHF. CDR3 in DNA: TGTGCCAGCAGTTACAGGTACAATCAGCCCCAGCATTTT.

The chain is built from TRBV7-2 and TRBJ1-4, with 8 bases that match TRBD1. Germline V gene lookup returns CDR1 SGHTA and CDR2 FQGNSA. The trim removed 5 bases at V and 12 bases at J, leaving 14 bases unmatched. The CDR3 covers 15 residues. This CDR3 is CASSASRGPAFELFF. The DNA for the CDR3 is TGTGCCAGCAGCGCGAGCAGGGGGCCTGCGTTCGAACTGTTTTTT.

The CDR3 DNA sequence: TGTGCCTGGATTGCAGCGGGGAACCAAGAGACCCAGTACTTC. This codes for CAWIAAGNQETQYF. The chain is built from TRBV30 and TRBJ2-5; 7 bases align to TRBD2. Germline V gives CDR1 GTSNPN, CDR2 SVGIG (reference sequence). With 4 bases clipped from V and 0 bases from J, the junction kept 5 bases outside the gene matches. The CDR3 has 14 residues. Full variable domain (missing parts from reference TRBV30 and TRBJ2-5): SQTIHQWPATLVQPVGSPLSLECTVEGTSNPNLYWYRQAAGRGLQLLFYSVGIGQISSEVPQNLSASRPQDRQFILSSKKLLLSDSGFYLCAWIAAGNQETQYFGPGTRLLVL.

The chain couples TRBV24-1 to TRBJ2-5, with a possible D match to TRBD2 (6 bases). The CDR3 runs 17 residues. Trimming shortened V by 3 bases and J by 2 bases, and 18 bases separated the two germline ends. Germline V CDR1 and CDR2: KGHDR, SFDVKD. CDR3 residues: CATSDGGASTSQETQYF. CDR3 in DNA: TGTGCCACCAGTGATGGAGGGGCTTCCACTTCACAAGAGACCCAGTACTTC.

A single count supports this clone. The rearrangement uses TRBV7-8 and TRBJ1-5; the D gene is possibly TRBD1 (6 bases). This CDR3 is built from 15 residues. V lost 5 bases, J lost 0 bases, and 11 bases lay in between. CDR1 SGHVS and CDR2 FQNEAQ come from the germline V gene. CDR3 nucleotide sequence: TGTGCCAGCAGCCAACAGGGACATAGCAATCAGCCCCAGCATTTT. It yields the protein CASSQQGHSNQPQHF.

V gene TRBV28 combines with J gene TRBJ2-1; D is uncertain. The CDR3 loop spans 15 amino acids. Per the germline V gene, CDR1 is MDHEN and CDR2 is SYDVKM. V was cut by 2 bases and J by 4 bases, with 12 bases left in between. The CDR3 DNA sequence: TGTGCCAGCAGTTTAAACTCCGCGCTGTACAATGAGCAGTTCTTC. Translating it yields CASSLNSALYNEQFF.

The chain employs TRBV7-8 and TRBJ1-4; TRBD1 matches 10 bases. After removal of 4 bases from V and 10 bases from J, the junction contained 9 bases not matched to a gene. Germline CDR1 is SGHVS and CDR2 is FQNEAQ. The CDR3 covers 15 residues. DNA of the CDR3: TGTGCCAGCAGCTCAACCGGGACAGGGGTGGGAAAACTGTTTTTT. It is translated as CASSSTGTGVGKLFF.

The chain employs TRBV2 and TRBJ2-2, with 13 bases matching TRBD2. The V segment lost 11 bases and the J segment 6 bases; nucleotides outside the gene matches: 6. The CDR3 spans 14 residues. Per germline, CDR1 SNHLY and CDR2 FYNNEI. The CDR3 coding sequence is TGTGCCGGGAAACTAGCGGGGGGGTCCGGGGAGCTGTTTTTT. As protein: CAGKLAGGSGELFF.

The chain employs TRBV15 and TRBJ2-5; TRBD1 might be the D (6 bases). Germline CDR1 reads LNHNV; CDR2 reads YYDKDF (reference sequence). The V end lost 0 bases, the J end lost 5 bases, and 13 bases lay between the germline ends. This CDR3 has 15 amino acids. The CDR3 coding sequence is TGTGCCACCAGCAGAGACAGGTCTCAGGGGGAGACCCAGTACTTC. Its translation is CATSRDRSQGETQYF.

This clone appeared a few times. The chain combines TRBV4-1 with TRBJ1-5, with D perhaps TRBD1 (6 bases). CDR3 size: 16 residues. V gave up 1 base and J gave up 0 bases, with 10 bases separating them. The germline V gene encodes CDR1 MGHRA and CDR2 YSYEKL. CDR3: CASSQGTALSNQPQHF. In DNA, the CDR3 is TGCGCCAGCAGCCAAGGGACAGCTCTTAGCAATCAGCCCCAGCATTTT.

The genes are TRBV24-1 and TRBJ2-1, with 9 bases that match TRBD2. Per germline, CDR1 KGHDR and CDR2 SFDVKD. V dropped 3 bases and J dropped 5; count of bases not matched to a gene: 10. The CDR3 is made up of 17 amino acids. The CDR3: CATSDMLPGTSNNEQFF. In nucleotides, the CDR3 is TGTGCCACCAGTGATATGTTACCCGGGACTAGCAACAATGAGCAGTTCTTC.

The chain has TRBV6-5 and TRBJ1-4; D is possibly TRBD1 (5 bases). Germline V gene lookup returns CDR1 MNHEY and CDR2 SVGAGI. V shed 8 bases and J shed 3 bases, with 13 bases lying between them. The CDR3 runs to 14 residues. The CDR3 DNA reads as TGTGCCAGCCATGCCAGGGCCTCTAATGAAAAACTGTTTTTT. It codes for CASHARASNEKLFF.

The gene calls are TRBV15 and TRBJ2-7; perhaps TRBD2 as D (7 bases). Trimming took off 5 bases at V and 7 bases at J, with 24 bases between the two ends. The CDR3 consists of 16 residues. Per the germline V gene, CDR1 is LNHNV and CDR2 is YYDKDF (reference sequence). The DNA for the CDR3 is TGTGCCACCAGCGCTAGGCGAGGGGGGGCTCCCCTGGAGCAGTACTTC. Its protein is CATSARRGGAPLEQYF.

V and J are TRBV4-3 and TRBJ2-1; 7 bases fit TRBD2. V lost 4 bases and J lost 2; bases outside the gene matches: 14. Germline values: CDR1 LGHNA, CDR2 YSLEER. CDR3 length: 18 amino acids. This chain's CDR3 is CASSRDQGSGGTYNEQFF. Here the CDR3 DNA reads TGCGCCAGCAGCCGGGATCAAGGTTCCGGGGGGACCTACAATGAGCAGTTCTTC.

The chain uses TRBV11-2 and TRBJ1-1; maybe TRBD1 (6 bases). Germline CDR1 SGHAT, CDR2 FQNNGV. Trimming took off 4 bases at V and 3 bases at J, with 9 bases between the two ends. This CDR3 region has 13 residues. As DNA, the CDR3 is TGTGCCAGCAGCTCAAACAGGGACACTGAAGCTTTCTTT. Protein product: CASSSNRDTEAFF. Full variable domain (rest looked up from reference TRBV11-2 and TRBJ1-1): EAGVAQSPRYKIIEKRQSVAFWCNPISGHATLYWYQQILGQGPKLLIQFQNNGVVDDSQLPKDRFSAERLKGVDSTLKIQPAKLEDSAVYLCASSSNRDTEAFFGQGTRLTVV.

This chain joins TRBV28 and TRBJ1-6, with 7 bases lining up with TRBD1. Per germline, CDR1 MDHEN and CDR2 SYDVKM. V lost 6 bases and J lost 11; bases outside the gene matches: 4. The CDR3 loop spans 12 amino acids. CDR3 sequence (DNA): TGTGCCAGCAGGGGACAGAACCCACCCCTCCACTTT. Amino acids: CASRGQNPPLHF. Full variable domain (remainder filled in from reference TRBV28 and TRBJ1-6): DVKVTQSSRYLVKRTGEKVFLECVQDMDHENMFWYRQDPGLGLRLIYFSYDVKMKEKGDIPEGYSVSREKKERFSLILESASTNQTSMYLCASRGQNPPLHFGNGTRLTVT.